This entry is about one T cell receptor beta chain. This clonotype appeared many times. Its specific antigen is unknown. No base quality values were provided; no much bigger clone lies one nucleotide off. This sample stems from a study of T-cell reconstitution after alpha-beta-depleted transplantation in children listed by TCRdb under 2016. With regard to the full study: Using TCR repertoire profiling, the study quantitatively followed how T-cell immune reconstitution unfolded in children after TCRalphabeta/CD19-depleted allogeneic hematopoietic cell transplantation.

What the study reported, not specific to this receptor: In some patients, the high TCRbeta diversity seen at day 60 was put down to recipient T cells and intrathymic progenitors that had survived conditioning. The frequencies of hyperexpanded clones fell over the following months, and after one year, T-cell counts and TCRbeta diversity were mostly attributed to newly produced T cells. About two months after transplant, the apparently early recovery of alphabetaT-cell counts reportedly depended on just several hundred clones that had expanded rapidly and came from non-depleted graft cells.

The treatment or condition label, as the study defines it: allogeneic hematopoietic cell transplantation with graft depleted of TCRalphabeta T cells and CD19 B cells. The transplant recipients were children given TCRalphabeta/CD19-depleted allogeneic hematopoietic cell grafts. V loses 2 bases of germline sequence and J loses 5 bases, and the interval between the two ends is 4 bases. From its cysteine to its phenylalanine, the CDR3 spans 10 amino acids. This entry keeps only the CDR3 DNA: 30 bases, framed from base 1. The germline V gene specifies SQVTM as CDR1 and ANQGSEA as CDR2. The library was made by PCR. The listed sequencing device is Illumina HiSeq 2500. Molecular barcoding was employed in the preparation of TCR libraries, with unique molecular identifiers being used to normalize TCRbeta repertoire quantification. The raw public reads went through TCRdb reprocessing: fastp at Q25, MiXCR clone calling, in-frame beta chains kept. All rows with the same CDR3 protein become a single entry with the most common DNA and genes. The sample records about 590,000 distinct CDR3 sequences, approximately 12% of which are singletons. The ten biggest clones cover around 2% of the sample.

The receptor was derived from a male patient younger than 18 who had a stem cell transplant for acute myeloid leukemia, so the T cells may come from the graft donor. The sequence links TRBV29-1 to TRBJ2-7, with the D gene not clear enough to name. The sequenced sample was PBMCs, mostly from graft donor cells, obtained 360 days after TCRalphabeta/CD19-depleted stem cell transplant. For the CDR3, the sequence is CSVESNEQYF. The nucleotides are TGCAGCGTTGAAAGCAACGAGCAGTACTTC.